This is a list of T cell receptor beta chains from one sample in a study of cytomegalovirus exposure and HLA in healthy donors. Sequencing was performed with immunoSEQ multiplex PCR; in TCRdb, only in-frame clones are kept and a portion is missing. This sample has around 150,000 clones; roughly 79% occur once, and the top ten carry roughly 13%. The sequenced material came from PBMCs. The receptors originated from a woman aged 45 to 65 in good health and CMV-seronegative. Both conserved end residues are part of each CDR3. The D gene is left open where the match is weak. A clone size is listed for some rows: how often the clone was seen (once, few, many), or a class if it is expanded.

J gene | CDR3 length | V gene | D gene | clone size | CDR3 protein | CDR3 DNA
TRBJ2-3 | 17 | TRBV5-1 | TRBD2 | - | CASSWGGGRASADTQYF | TGCGCCAGCAGCTGGGGCGGCGGGAGGGCCTCGGCAGATACGCAGTATTTT
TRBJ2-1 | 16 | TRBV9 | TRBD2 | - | CASSVSLAGVSNEQFF | TGTGCCAGCAGCGTATCTCTAGCGGGAGTATCCAATGAGCAGTTCTTC
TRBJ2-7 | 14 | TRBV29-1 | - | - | CSVGASTGWHEQYF | TGCAGCGTCGGTGCTTCCACAGGGTGGCACGAGCAGTACTTC
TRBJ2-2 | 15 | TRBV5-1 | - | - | CASRLSGVLSGELFF | TGCGCCAGCAGACTCTCAGGGGTTCTCTCCGGGGAGCTGTTTTTT
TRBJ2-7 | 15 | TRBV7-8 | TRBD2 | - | CASSFLLAGAPEQYF | TGTGCCAGCAGCTTCTTACTAGCGGGAGCCCCCGAGCAGTACTTC
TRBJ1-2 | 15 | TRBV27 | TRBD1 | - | CASRPSATGLRGYTF | TGTGCCAGCAGACCCTCCGCGACAGGGCTTCGGGGCTACACCTTC
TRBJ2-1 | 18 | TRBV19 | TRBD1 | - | CASSSLISGQGSYNEQFF | TGTGCCAGTAGTAGCCTGATTTCGGGACAGGGCTCCTACAATGAGCAGTTCTTC
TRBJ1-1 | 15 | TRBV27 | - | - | CASSLSPGSDTEAFF | TGTGCCAGCAGTTTATCGCCCGGGTCCGACACTGAAGCTTTCTTT
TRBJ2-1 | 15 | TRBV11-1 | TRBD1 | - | CASSARDRGSHEQFF | TGTGCCAGCAGCGCCCGGGACAGGGGGTCCCATGAGCAGTTCTTC
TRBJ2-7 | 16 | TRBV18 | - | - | CASSPNAASYSYEQYF | TGTGCCAGCTCCCCCAACGCGGCAAGCTACTCCTACGAGCAGTACTTC
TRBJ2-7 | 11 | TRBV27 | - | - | CASPSSYEQYF | TGTGCCAGCCCAAGCTCCTACGAGCAGTACTTC
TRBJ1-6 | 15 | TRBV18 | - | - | CASSPKDRNNSPLHF | TGTGCCAGCTCACCAAAAGACAGGAATAATTCACCCCTCCACTTT
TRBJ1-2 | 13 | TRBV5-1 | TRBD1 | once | CASSLTGDDGYTF | TGCGCCAGCAGCTTGACAGGGGATGATGGCTACACCTTC
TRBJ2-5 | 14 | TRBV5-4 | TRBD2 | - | CASGLAGALETQYF | TGTGCCAGTGGACTAGCGGGAGCCCTAGAGACCCAGTACTTC
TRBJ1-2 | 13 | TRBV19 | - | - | CASSVGGTYGYTF | TGTGCCAGTAGTGTCGGGGGGACCTATGGCTACACCTTC
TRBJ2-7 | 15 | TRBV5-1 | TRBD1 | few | CASSQWTGDRYEQYF | TGCGCCAGCAGCCAATGGACAGGGGATCGGTACGAGCAGTACTTC
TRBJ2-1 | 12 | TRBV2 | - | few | CASTLTGSEQFF | TGTGCCAGCACCCTGACAGGCAGTGAGCAGTTCTTC
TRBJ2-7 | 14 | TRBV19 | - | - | CASSITPGLGEQYF | TGTGCCAGTAGTATAACCCCGGGACTGGGCGAGCAGTACTTC
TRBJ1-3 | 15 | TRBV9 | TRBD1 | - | CASSVGQGYGNTIYF | TGTGCCAGCAGCGTAGGACAGGGGTATGGAAACACCATATATTTT
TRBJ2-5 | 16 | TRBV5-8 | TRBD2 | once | CASSKTYGGAGETQYF | TGTGCCAGCAGCAAGACCTACGGGGGGGCCGGGGAGACCCAGTACTTC
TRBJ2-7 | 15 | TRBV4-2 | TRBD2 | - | CASSQAEAGGREQYF | TGTGCCAGCAGCCAAGCGGAAGCGGGGGGGCGCGAGCAGTACTTC
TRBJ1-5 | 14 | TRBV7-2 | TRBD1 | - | CASSPGTGYQPQHF | TGTGCCAGCAGCCCTGGGACAGGTTATCAGCCCCAGCATTTT
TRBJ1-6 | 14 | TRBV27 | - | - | CASSPQGNNSPLHF | TGTGCCAGCAGCCCACAGGGTAATAATTCACCCCTCCACTTT
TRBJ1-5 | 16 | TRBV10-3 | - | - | CAISELGHAMMEPQHF | TGTGCCATCAGTGAGCTGGGGCATGCCATGATGGAGCCCCAGCATTTT
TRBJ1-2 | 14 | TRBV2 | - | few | CASSVQGGNYGYTF | TGTGCCAGCAGTGTTCAGGGTGGGAATTATGGCTACACCTTC
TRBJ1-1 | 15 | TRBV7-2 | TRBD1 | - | CASSAWTGENTEAFF | TGTGCCAGCAGCGCCTGGACAGGGGAGAACACTGAAGCTTTCTTT
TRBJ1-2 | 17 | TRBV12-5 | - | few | CASGLTRGGQETYGYTF | TGTGCTAGTGGTTTGACCCGAGGAGGGCAGGAGACCTATGGCTACACCTTC
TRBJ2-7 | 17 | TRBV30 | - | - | CAWSYHPGVADSYEQYF | TGTGCCTGGAGTTACCACCCGGGGGTAGCAGACTCCTACGAGCAGTACTTC
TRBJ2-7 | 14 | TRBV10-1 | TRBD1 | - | CASSSRQGVDEQYF | TGCGCCAGCAGTTCCCGACAGGGGGTCGACGAGCAGTACTTC
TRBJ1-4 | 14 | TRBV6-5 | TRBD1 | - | CASSHDRGNEKLFF | TGTGCCAGCAGCCACGACAGGGGGAATGAAAAACTGTTTTTT
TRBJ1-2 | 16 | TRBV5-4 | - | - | CASSLPDGVPGDGYTF | TGTGCCAGCAGCTTGCCCGACGGGGTGCCGGGGGATGGCTACACCTTC
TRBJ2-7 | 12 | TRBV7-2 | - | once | CASSLESSEQYF | TGTGCCAGCAGCTTAGAATCGTCCGAGCAGTACTTC
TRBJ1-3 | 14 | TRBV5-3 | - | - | CARRPGRSGNTIYF | TGTGCCAGAAGGCCAGGGCGATCTGGAAACACCATATATTTT
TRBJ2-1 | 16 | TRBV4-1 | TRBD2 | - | CASSPTSGSSYNEQFF | TGCGCCAGCAGCCCTACTAGCGGGAGCTCCTACAATGAGCAGTTCTTC
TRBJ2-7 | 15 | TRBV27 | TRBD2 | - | CASSSPGSGVDEQYF | TGTGCCAGCAGTTCCCCAGGGAGCGGGGTCGACGAGCAGTACTTC
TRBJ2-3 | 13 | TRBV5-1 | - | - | CASSRTDTDTQYF | TGCGCCAGCAGCAGGACAGACACAGATACGCAGTATTTT
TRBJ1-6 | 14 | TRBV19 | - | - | CASALVQGNSPLHF | TGTGCCAGTGCCCTCGTCCAGGGCAATTCACCCCTCCACTTT
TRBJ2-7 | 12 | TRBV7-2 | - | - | CASSSDSYVQYF | TGTGCCAGCAGCTCGGACAGTTACGTGCAGTACTTC
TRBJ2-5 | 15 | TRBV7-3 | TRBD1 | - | CASSQTGVAQETQYF | TGTGCCAGCAGCCAGACAGGGGTGGCCCAAGAGACCCAGTACTTC
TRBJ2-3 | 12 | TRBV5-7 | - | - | CASSPYQVGQYF | TGTGCCAGCAGCCCGTACCAGGTCGGGCAGTATTTT
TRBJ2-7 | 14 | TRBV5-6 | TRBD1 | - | CASSFGTGPLEQYF | TGTGCCAGCAGCTTTGGGACAGGGCCTCTCGAGCAGTACTTC
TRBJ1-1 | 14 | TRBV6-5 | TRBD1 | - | CASSYRGKNTEAFF | TGTGCCAGCAGCTACAGGGGGAAGAACACTGAAGCTTTCTTT
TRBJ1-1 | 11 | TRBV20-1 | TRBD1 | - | CSARMGTVAFF | TGCAGTGCTAGAATGGGGACAGTGGCTTTCTTT